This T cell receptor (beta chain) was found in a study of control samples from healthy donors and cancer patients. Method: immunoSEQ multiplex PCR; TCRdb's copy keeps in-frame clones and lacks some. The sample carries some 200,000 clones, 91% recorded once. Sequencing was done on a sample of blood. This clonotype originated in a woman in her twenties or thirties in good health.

The CDR3 region has the DNA TGTGCCAGCAGTGAAATCCGCTATGGCTACACCTTC. Protein: CASSEIRYGYTF. This chain links TRBV25-1 with TRBJ1-2; no clear D. The CDR3 runs 12 residues. Germline V gene data show CDR1 as MGHDK and CDR2 as SYGVNS. V was clipped by 2 bases and J by 4 bases, with 5 bases between them.